This T cell receptor beta chain was captured in a study of cytomegalovirus exposure and HLA in healthy donors. 60 Vbeta and 13 Jbeta primers were used in PCR. The data were produced by immunoSEQ multiplex PCR, yet TCRdb's version contains in-frame clones alone and is incomplete. The sample lists about 170,000 clones; approximately 73% were seen once. Study results and caveats: A reported reduction in N-insertions relative to the roughly 700-donor mean was seen in an Asian-associated ancestry cluster in a later analysis. As immune exposure information, only CMV serostatus was available. The authors enumerated over 150 TCR beta chains as linked to cytomegalovirus.

With regard to this clone: Its antigen is unidentified.

The CDR3 is 15 residues long. The germline CDR1 and CDR2 sequences are SGHVS and FNYEAQ. V shed 3 bases and J 6 bases; nucleotides not matched to a gene: 7. The sample taken for sequencing was PBMCs. The rearrangement links TRBV7-6 to TRBJ1-2, with TRBD1 matching over 10 bases. This TCR derives from a woman aged 18-29 years in good health and CMV-seropositive. The CDR3 spells CASSLLGQGEHGYTF. The CDR3 nucleotides read TGTGCCAGCAGCTTGCTCGGACAGGGGGAACATGGCTACACCTTC. The full variable domain, its missing parts supplied by reference TRBV7-6 and TRBJ1-2, is GAGVSQSPRYKVTKRGQDVALRCDPISGHVSLYWYRQALGQGPEFLTYFNYEAQQDKSGLPNDRFSAERPEGSISTLTIQRTEQRDSAMYRCASSLLGQGEHGYTFGSGTRLTVV.